This is a list of T cell receptor beta chains from one sample in a study of blood T cell repertoires in COVID-19. Profiling relied on immunoSEQ multiplex PCR, and the TCRdb table lists in-frame clones only, not all of them. Of over 150,000 clones in the sample, around 80% were seen once. The source material was PBMCs or T cells enriched from blood (not recorded which). The receptor set was obtained from an older woman who had recovered from COVID-19. Both conserved end residues are part of each CDR3. D genes are given only for firm matches. Where a row states a size, it is once, few, many or the class of an expanded clone; other rows omit it.

D	V	size	J	DNA	CDR3
TRBD1	TRBV29-1	many	TRBJ2-1	TGCAGCGTTGAACCCGAGGACAGGAGCTCCTACAATGAGCAGTTCTTC	CSVEPEDRSSYNEQFF
-	TRBV12-3/TRBV12-4	-	TRBJ2-5	TGTGCCAGCAGTTTATCAGGGGGGGAGACCCAGTACTTC	CASSLSGGETQYF
-	TRBV6-4	-	TRBJ1-3	TGTGCCAGCAGAGGCCGGGGACTCCGGTCTGGAAACACCATATATTTT	CASRGRGLRSGNTIYF
-	TRBV21-1	-	TRBJ2-5	TGTGCCAGCAGCAAAGCCATTCAGGGGATCCGAGAGACCCAGTACTTC	CASSKAIQGIRETQYF
-	TRBV19	-	TRBJ1-1	TGTGCCAGTAGTATAGGAGGGAACACTGAAGCTTTCTTT	CASSIGGNTEAFF
-	TRBV7-8	-	TRBJ2-5	TGTGCCAGCAGCTCACAGGGTGGAGAGACCCAGTACTTC	CASSSQGGETQYF
-	TRBV11-2	-	TRBJ2-2	TGTGCCAGCAGCTTAGAGGCCCGCCGGGACACCGGGGAGCTGTTTTTT	CASSLEARRDTGELFF
TRBD1	TRBV9	-	TRBJ1-1	TGTGCCAGCAGCTTTACAGGGGCCGGAGCTGAAGCTTTCTTT	CASSFTGAGAEAFF
TRBD1	TRBV27	few	TRBJ1-6	TGTGCCACCCAGGGGGGACAGCAATCACCCCTCCACTTT	CATQGGQQSPLHF
TRBD1	TRBV10-3	-	TRBJ2-2	TGTGCCATCAGAGACCGACAGGGGATAGACACCGGGGAGCTGTTTTTT	CAIRDRQGIDTGELFF
-	TRBV10-2	-	TRBJ2-3	TGCGCCAGCAGTGACACTCTCACAGATACGCAGTATTTT	CASSDTLTDTQYF
-	TRBV5-1	-	TRBJ1-1	TGCGCCAGCAGCTTGGTTTTCGGGGAAGCTTTCTTT	CASSLVFGEAFF
-	TRBV6-1	-	TRBJ2-7	TGTGCCAGCAGTGATAGAACGACAGGTACCTACGAGCAGTACTTC	CASSDRTTGTYEQYF
-	TRBV20-1	-	TRBJ2-5	TGCAGTGCTAGAGTGACGGGGACCCAGTACTTC	CSARVTGTQYF
-	TRBV18	-	TRBJ1-1	TGTGCCAGCTCACCACCGGGATCGGGGGGCCGGAACACTGAAGCTTTCTTT	CASSPPGSGGRNTEAFF
TRBD1	TRBV7-8	-	TRBJ2-7	TGTGCCAGCAGCTTAACGTCCTACCAAGGACAGGGCCACGAGCAGTACTTC	CASSLTSYQGQGHEQYF
-	TRBV11-2	-	TRBJ2-1	TGTGCCAGCAGCTTAGGTGGAGATGAGCAGTTCTTC	CASSLGGDEQFF
-	TRBV10-3	-	TRBJ2-3	TGTGCCATCAGTGAGAGAATGTCCGGGTCCACAGATACGCAGTATTTT	CAISERMSGSTDTQYF
-	TRBV30	-	TRBJ1-4	TGTGCCTGGAGTGTAAACAGGGTTGAAAAACTGTTTTTT	CAWSVNRVEKLFF
-	TRBV6-5	-	TRBJ1-4	TGTGCCAGCAGCCGTACGAGTGGGCCTAATGAAAAACTGTTTTTT	CASSRTSGPNEKLFF
TRBD1	TRBV11-1	-	TRBJ2-7	TGTGCCAGCAGCTTCCGGGACAGGGGCGAGCAGTACTTC	CASSFRDRGEQYF